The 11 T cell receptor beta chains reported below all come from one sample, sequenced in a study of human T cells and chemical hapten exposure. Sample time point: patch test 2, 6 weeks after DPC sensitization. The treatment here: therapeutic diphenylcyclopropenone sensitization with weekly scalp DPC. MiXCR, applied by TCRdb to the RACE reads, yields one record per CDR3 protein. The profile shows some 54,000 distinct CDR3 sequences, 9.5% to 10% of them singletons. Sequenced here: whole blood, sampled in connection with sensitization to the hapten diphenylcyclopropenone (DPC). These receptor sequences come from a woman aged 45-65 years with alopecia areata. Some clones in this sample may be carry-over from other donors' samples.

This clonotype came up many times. CDR3 DNA: TGTGCCAGCAGCGTAGGTCTAGCGGAAGCCTACGAGCAGTACTTC. Its translation: CASSVGLAEAYEQYF. The gene calls are TRBV9 and TRBJ2-7; 7 bases are shared with TRBD2. V was clipped by 0 bases and J by 2 bases; unmatched bases: 5. The length of the CDR3 is 15 residues. Germline V gene data show CDR1 as SGDLS and CDR2 as YYNGEE.

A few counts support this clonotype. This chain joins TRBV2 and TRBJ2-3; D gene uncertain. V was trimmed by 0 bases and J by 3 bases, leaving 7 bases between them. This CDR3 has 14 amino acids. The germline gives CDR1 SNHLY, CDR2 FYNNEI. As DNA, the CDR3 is TGTGCCAGCAGTGAAGCGCAAGCAACAGATACGCAGTATTTT. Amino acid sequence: CASSEAQATDTQYF. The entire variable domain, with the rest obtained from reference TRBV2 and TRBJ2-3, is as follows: EPEVTQTPSHQVTQMGQEVILRCVPISNHLYFYWYRQILGQKVEFLVSFYNNEISEKSEIFDDQFSVERPDGSNFTLKIRSTKLEDSAMYFCASSEAQATDTQYFGPGTRLTVL.

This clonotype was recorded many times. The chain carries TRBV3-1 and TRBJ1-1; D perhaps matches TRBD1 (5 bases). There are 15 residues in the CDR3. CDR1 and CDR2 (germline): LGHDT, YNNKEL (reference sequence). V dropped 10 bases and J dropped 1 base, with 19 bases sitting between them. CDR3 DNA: TGTGCCACCCAAGGTCGCCAGGACAAGAACACTGAAGCTTTCTTT. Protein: CATQGRQDKNTEAFF.

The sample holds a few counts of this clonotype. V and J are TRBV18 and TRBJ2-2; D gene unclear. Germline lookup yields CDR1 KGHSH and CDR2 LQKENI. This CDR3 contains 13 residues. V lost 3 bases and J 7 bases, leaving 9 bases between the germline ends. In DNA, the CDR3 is TGTGCCAGCTCACCCGCCACGGACGGGGAGCTGTTTTTT. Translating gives CASSPATDGELFF.

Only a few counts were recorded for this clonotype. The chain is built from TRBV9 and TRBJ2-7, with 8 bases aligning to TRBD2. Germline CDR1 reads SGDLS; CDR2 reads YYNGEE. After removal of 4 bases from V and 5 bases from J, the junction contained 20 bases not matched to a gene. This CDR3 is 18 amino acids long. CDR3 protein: CASSPHGVSAGAVDEQYF. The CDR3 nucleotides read TGTGCCAGCAGCCCCCACGGGGTCTCAGCGGGAGCTGTCGACGAGCAGTACTTC.

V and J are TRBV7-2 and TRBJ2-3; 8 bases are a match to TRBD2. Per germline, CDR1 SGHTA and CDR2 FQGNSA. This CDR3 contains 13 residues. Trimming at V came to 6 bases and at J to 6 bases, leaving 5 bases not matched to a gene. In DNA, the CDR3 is TGTGCCAGCAGGTCCAGACTAGCGGATACGCAGTATTTT. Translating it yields CASRSRLADTQYF. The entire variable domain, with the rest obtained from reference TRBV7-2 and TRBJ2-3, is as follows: GAGVSQSPSNKVTEKGKDVELRCDPISGHTALYWYRQSLGQGLEFLIYFQGNSAPDKSGLPSDRFSAERTGGSVSTLTIQRTQQEDSAVYLCASRSRLADTQYFGPGTRLTVL.

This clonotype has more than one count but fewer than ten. For the CDR3, the DNA is TGCGCCAGCAGCCAAGACGCCACCGAGTTGCGGGCCGGGGAGCTGTTTTTT. It specifies CASSQDATELRAGELFF. The V gene is TRBV4-3, the J gene TRBJ2-2, with a weak D call TRBD2 (5 bases). The CDR3 covers 17 residues. With 0 bases removed from V and 6 bases from J, the gap between germline ends came to 17 bases. Germline CDR1 and CDR2: LGHNA and YSLEER.

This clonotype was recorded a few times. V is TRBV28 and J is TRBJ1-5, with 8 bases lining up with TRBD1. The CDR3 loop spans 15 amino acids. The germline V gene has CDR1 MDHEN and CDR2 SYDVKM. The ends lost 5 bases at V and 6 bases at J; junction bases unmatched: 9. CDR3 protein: CASSTGTGRSQPQHF. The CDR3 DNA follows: TGTGCCAGCAGTACCGGGACAGGTAGGAGTCAGCCCCAGCATTTT.

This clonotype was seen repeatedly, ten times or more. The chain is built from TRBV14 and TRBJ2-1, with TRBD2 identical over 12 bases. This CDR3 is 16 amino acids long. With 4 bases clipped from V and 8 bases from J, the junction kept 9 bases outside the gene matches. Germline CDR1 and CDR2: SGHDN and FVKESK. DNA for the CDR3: TGTGCCAGCAGCCGCATTCCGGGACTAGCGGGCTATGAGCAGTTCTTC. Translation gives CASSRIPGLAGYEQFF.

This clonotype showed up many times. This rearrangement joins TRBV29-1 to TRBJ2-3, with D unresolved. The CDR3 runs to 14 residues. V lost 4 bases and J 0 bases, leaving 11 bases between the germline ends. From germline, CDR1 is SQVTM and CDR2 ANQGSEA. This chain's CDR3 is CSVVGASSTDTQYF. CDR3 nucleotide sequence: TGCAGCGTTGTAGGTGCCAGCAGCACAGATACGCAGTATTTT.

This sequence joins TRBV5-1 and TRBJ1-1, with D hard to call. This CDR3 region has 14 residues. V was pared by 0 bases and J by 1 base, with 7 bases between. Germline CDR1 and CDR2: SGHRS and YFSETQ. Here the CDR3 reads CASSLGSQNTEAFF. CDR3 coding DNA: TGCGCCAGCAGCTTGGGCAGTCAGAACACTGAAGCTTTCTTT.